The entry below gives a single T cell receptor (beta chain) sequence along with its context. Its antigen is as yet unknown. CD45RO-negative CD8 cells positively selected for CCR7 made up the naive population, which excluded terminally differentiated effector memory CD45RA+ cells. All participating donors were Caucasian adults from Nashville, Tennessee. In the study's own analysis: Filtering was not the same, since immunoSEQ gave junction-only sequences without quality scores. The protocol was immunoSEQ multiplex PCR, while the TCRdb copy is restricted to in-frame clones and leaves out a portion. V, J and clone size are taken as reported in that table, and D and trimming were inferred from the DNA itself. This sample yields roughly 1,800,000 clones, of which about 95% are seen a single time; 0.9% to 1.5% belongs to the top ten. This entry is derived from a study of shared clonotypes between healthy human individuals. The wider study: CD8 memory received one plate per donor, CD8 naive two, CD4 memory three and CD4 naive three. General study findings and limits: Clonotypes that were shared across a handful of donors made up around 4.6% of naive CD4 clonotypes.

With 2 bases removed from V and 1 base from J, the gap between germline ends came to 8 bases. The CDR3 covers 14 residues. Germline-derived CDR1 and CDR2 are WNHNN and SYGVQD (reference sequence). The rearrangement uses TRBV10-1 and TRBJ1-2; the D is unclear. Sequencing was performed on naive CD8+ T cells sorted from blood. The TCR originated in a man aged 18-30 years in good health. The CDR3 is CASSEAGNNYGYTF. As DNA, the CDR3 is TGCGCCAGCAGTGAGGCGGGAAATAACTATGGCTACACCTTC.